This T cell receptor beta chain originates from a study of CD8 T cells in ankylosing spondylitis. The CDR3 is made up of 16 amino acids. On this clonotype itself: The target antigen is unknown. With a much larger clone just one base away, this may be a read error.

MiXCR, applied by TCRdb to the 5' RACE reads, yields one record per CDR3 protein. Among 210,000 or so distinct CDR3 sequences listed, less than 9.5% were seen once. General study points: Some of these motif variants have turned up before, in reports on reactive arthritis synovial fluid and blood.

This sequence joins TRBV12-3 or TRBV12-4 and TRBJ2-1, with 8 bases fitting TRBD2. The sequence was collected from a female donor with ankylosing spondylitis or in good health (not recorded which). Sequencing input: blood, either unsorted or a sorted T cell fraction (not recorded which). This CDR3 reads CANSFSGGRPGNEQFF. CDR3 nucleotide sequence: TGTGCCAACAGTTTTTCCGGCGGGAGGCCAGGAAATGAGCAGTTCTTC.